The 2 T cell receptor beta chains listed next were all sequenced from one sample in a study of PD-1 blockade in classical Hodgkin lymphoma. The table came from immunoSEQ multiplex PCR; TCRdb's copy has only in-frame clones and leaves some out. The sample has roughly 140,000 clones, about 78% seen once. Every patient relapsed after autologous stem cell transplantation, and brentuximab vedotin exposure varied. The input for sequencing was peripheral blood mononuclear cells (PBMCs), taken before the second cycle of nivolumab. The receptors were sampled from a human donor with classical Hodgkin lymphoma.

This chain connects TRBV19 to TRBJ2-5; D is perhaps TRBD1 or TRBD2 (6 bases each). Germline V lookup: CDR1 LNHDA, CDR2 SQIVND (reference sequence). The CDR3 has 17 amino acids. Trimming pared 3 bases from V and 1 base from J, leaving 18 bases between. The CDR3 is CASSIMGGPTFQETQYF. The CDR3 DNA reads as TGTGCCAGTAGTATTATGGGGGGCCCCACCTTCCAAGAGACCCAGTACTTC.

This chain joins TRBV7-9 and TRBJ1-1; TRBD1 might be the D (6 bases). Trimming removed 5 bases at V and 2 bases at J, with 12 bases between. Germline CDR1 reads SEHNR; CDR2 reads FQNEAQ (reference sequence). The CDR3 length is 14 residues. CDR3 nucleotides: TGTGCCAGCAGCGCTCAACAGGGAAACACTGAAGCTTTCTTT. Amino acids: CASSAQQGNTEAFF.